This T cell receptor beta chain was profiled in a study of shared clonotypes between healthy human individuals. Study-level background: The cohort had a couple of women and a few men, ages 18 to 49. The plates for each donor numbered three CD4 naive, three CD4 memory, two CD8 naive and one CD8 memory. Broader study findings: Naive CD4 clonotypes were shared across several donors at roughly 4.6%. Even with large depth, rarefaction showed that sorted-subset sequencing was incomplete.

Details on this clone: Its antigen is currently unknown.

Trimming at V came to 4 bases and at J to 3 bases, leaving 3 bases not matched to a gene. This CDR3 comprises 13 residues. Germline assignment: CDR1 SGDLS and CDR2 YYNGEE. TCRdb's table, derived via immunoSEQ multiplex PCR, lists solely in-frame clones and lacks some. This table holds about 1.1 million clones, approximately 80% found once. The sequence came from a man younger than 35 in good health. Some clones in this sample may be carry-over from other donors' samples. V usage is TRBV9 and J usage is TRBJ2-5, with 7 bases identical to TRBD2. Sequenced sample: memory CD4+ T cells from PBMCs. Subset described: CD45RA-negative fraction. The CDR3 reads CASSSSGKETQYF. In DNA form, the CDR3 reads TGTGCCAGCAGCTCAAGCGGGAAAGAGACCCAGTACTTC.